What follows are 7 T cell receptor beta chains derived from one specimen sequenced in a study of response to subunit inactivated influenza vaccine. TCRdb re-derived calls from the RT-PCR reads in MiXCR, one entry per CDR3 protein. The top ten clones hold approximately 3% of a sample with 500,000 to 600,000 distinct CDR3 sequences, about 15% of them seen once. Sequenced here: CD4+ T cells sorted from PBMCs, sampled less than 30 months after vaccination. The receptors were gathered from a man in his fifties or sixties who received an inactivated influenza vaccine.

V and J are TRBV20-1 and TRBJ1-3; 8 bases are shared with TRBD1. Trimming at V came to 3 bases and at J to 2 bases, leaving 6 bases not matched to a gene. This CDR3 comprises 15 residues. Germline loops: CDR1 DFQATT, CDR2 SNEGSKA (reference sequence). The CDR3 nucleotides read TGCAGTGCTAGGGAGGACAGGGCGCCTGGAAACACCATATATTTT. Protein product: CSAREDRAPGNTIYF.

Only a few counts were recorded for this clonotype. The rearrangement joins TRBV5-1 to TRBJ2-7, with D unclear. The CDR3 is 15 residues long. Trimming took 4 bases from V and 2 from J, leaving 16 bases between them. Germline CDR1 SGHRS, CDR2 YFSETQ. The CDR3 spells CASSSIPGPPYEQYF. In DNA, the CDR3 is TGCGCCAGCAGCAGTATACCGGGTCCACCCTACGAGCAGTACTTC.

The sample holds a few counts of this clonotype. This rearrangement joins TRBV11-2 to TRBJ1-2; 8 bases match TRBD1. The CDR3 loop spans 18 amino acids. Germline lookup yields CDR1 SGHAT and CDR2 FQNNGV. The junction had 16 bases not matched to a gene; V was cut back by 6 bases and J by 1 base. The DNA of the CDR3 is TGTGCCAGCAGGTCCGGCGGCGGGACAGGTCTTTATAACTATGGCTACACCTTC. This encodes CASRSGGGTGLYNYGYTF.

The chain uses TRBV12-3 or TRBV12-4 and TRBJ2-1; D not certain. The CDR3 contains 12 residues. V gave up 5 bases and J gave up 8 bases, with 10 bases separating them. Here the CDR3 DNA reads TGTGCCAGCAGTACCCCGGGCGATGAGCAGTTCTTC. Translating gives CASSTPGDEQFF.

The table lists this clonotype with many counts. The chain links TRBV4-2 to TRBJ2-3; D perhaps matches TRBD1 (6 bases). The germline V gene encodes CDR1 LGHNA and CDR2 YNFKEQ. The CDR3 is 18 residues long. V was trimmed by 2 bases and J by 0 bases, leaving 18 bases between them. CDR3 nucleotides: TGTGCCAGCAGCCAATCACGACCGGGACACCTTAGCACAGATACGCAGTATTTT. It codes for CASSQSRPGHLSTDTQYF.

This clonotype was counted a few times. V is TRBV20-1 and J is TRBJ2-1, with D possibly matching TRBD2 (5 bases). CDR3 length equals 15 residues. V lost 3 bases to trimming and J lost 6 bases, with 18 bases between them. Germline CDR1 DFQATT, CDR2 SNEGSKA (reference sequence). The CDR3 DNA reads TGCAGTGCTAGGCTCCTCCGCCCGAGGGCCAATGAGCAGTTCTTC. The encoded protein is CSARLLRPRANEQFF.

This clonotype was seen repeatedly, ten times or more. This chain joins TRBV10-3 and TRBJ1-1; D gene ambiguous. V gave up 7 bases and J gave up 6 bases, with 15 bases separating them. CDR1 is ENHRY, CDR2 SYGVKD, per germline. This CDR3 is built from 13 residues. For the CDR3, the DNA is TGTGCCATCAACCCGACCCCAGGAGCTGAAGCTTTCTTT. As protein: CAINPTPGAEAFF.